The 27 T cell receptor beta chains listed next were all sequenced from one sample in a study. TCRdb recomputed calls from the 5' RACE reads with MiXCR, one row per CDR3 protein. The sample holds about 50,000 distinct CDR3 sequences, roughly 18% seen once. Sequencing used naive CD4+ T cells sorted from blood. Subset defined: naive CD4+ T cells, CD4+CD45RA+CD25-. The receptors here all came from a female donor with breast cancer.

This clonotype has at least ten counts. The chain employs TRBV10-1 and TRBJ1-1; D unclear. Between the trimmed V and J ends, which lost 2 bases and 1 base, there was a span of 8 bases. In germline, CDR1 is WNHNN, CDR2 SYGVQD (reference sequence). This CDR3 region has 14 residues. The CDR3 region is CASSENLGNTEAFF. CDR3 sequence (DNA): TGCGCCAGCAGTGAGAATTTGGGGAACACTGAAGCTTTCTTT.

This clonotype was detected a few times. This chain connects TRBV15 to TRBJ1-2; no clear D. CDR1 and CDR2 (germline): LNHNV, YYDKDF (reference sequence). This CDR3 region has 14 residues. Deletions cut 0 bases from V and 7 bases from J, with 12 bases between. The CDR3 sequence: CATSRDPARSGYTF. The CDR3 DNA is TGTGCCACCAGCAGAGATCCGGCCCGGAGTGGCTACACCTTC. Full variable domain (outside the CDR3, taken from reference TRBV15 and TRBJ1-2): DAMVIQNPRYQVTQFGKPVTLSCSQTLNHNVMYWYQQKSSQAPKLLFHYYDKDFNNEADTPDNFQSRRPNTSFCFLDIRSPGLGDTAMYLCATSRDPARSGYTFGSGTRLTVV.

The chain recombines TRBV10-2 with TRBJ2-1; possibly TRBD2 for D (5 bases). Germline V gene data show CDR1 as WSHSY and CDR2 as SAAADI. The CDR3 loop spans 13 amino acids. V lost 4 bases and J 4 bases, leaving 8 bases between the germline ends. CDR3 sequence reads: CASSVLAYNEQFF. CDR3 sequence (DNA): TGCGCCAGCAGTGTTTTAGCGTACAATGAGCAGTTCTTC.

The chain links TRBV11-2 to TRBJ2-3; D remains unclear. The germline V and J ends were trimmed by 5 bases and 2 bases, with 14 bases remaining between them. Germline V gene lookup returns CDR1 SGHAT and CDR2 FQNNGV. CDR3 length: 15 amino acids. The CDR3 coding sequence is TGTGCCAGCAGCGCTCGAGGTCAGGACACAGATACGCAGTATTTT. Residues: CASSARGQDTDTQYF.

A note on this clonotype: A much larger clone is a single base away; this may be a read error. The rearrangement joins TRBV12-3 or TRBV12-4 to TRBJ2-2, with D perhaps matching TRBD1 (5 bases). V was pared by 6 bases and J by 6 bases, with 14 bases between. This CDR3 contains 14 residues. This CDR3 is CASRFKRGPGELFF. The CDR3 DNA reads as TGTGCCAGCAGATTCAAAAGGGGTCCCGGGGAGCTGTTTTTT.

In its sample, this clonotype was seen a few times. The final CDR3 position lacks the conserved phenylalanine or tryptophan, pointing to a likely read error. The DNA of the CDR3 is TGCAGCGTTGAGGGCTCCACAGATACGCAGTATCTT. Translating it yields CSVEGSTDTQYL. The rearrangement links TRBV29-1 to TRBJ2-3; D not certain. V was pared by 3 bases and J by 2 bases, with 6 bases between. The CDR3 is made up of 12 amino acids. Germline CDR1 and CDR2: SQVTM and ANQGSEA.

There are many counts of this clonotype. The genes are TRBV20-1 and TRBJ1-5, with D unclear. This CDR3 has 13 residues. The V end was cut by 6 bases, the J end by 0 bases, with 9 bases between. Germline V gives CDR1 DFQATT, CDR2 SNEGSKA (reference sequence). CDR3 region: CSALESSNQPQHF. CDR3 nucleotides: TGCAGTGCCCTGGAGAGTAGCAATCAGCCCCAGCATTTT.

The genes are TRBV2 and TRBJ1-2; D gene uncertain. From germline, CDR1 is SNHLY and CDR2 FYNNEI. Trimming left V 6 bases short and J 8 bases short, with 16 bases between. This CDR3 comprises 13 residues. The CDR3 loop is CASREGWSGGYTF. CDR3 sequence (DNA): TGTGCCAGCAGGGAGGGATGGTCAGGAGGCTACACCTTC. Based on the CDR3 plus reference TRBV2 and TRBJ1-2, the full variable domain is EPEVTQTPSHQVTQMGQEVILRCVPISNHLYFYWYRQILGQKVEFLVSFYNNEISEKSEIFDDQFSVERPDGSNFTLKIRSTKLEDSAMYFCASREGWSGGYTFGSGTRLTVV.

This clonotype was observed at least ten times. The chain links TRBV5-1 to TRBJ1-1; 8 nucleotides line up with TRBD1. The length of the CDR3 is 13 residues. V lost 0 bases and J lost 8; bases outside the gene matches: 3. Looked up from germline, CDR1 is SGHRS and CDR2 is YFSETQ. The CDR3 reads CASSLASGGEAFF. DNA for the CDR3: TGCGCCAGCAGCTTGGCCTCAGGGGGCGAAGCTTTCTTT.

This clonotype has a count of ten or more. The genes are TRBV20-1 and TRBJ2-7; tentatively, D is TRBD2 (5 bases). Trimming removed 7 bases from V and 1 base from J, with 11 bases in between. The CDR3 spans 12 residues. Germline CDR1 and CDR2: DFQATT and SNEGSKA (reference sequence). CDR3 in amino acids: CSGLATSYEQYF. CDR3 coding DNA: TGCAGTGGATTAGCGACGTCCTACGAGCAGTACTTC.

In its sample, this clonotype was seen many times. CDR3 loop: CSAHRGGLSEQYF. Written as DNA, the CDR3 is TGCAGTGCCCACAGGGGAGGGTTGTCCGAGCAGTACTTC. This chain links TRBV20-1 with TRBJ2-7; D might be TRBD1 or TRBD2, each matching 7 bases. V lost 6 bases, J lost 6 bases, and 18 bases lay in between. The CDR3 covers 13 residues. The V gene's germline CDR1 is DFQATT and CDR2 SNEGSKA (reference sequence).

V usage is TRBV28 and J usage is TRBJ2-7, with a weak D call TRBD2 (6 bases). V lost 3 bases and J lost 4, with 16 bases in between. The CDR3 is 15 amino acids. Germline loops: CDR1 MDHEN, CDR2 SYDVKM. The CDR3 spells CASSLSKAGGYEQYF. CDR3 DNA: TGTGCCAGCAGTTTGTCCAAGGCCGGGGGTTACGAGCAGTACTTC.

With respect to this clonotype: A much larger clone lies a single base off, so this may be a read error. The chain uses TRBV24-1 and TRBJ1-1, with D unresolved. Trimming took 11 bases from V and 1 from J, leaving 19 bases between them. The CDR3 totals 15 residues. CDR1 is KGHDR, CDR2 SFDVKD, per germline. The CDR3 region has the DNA TGTGCCAGCAGCTTCCTCTGGGGTTCGAACACTGAAGCTTTCTTT. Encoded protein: CASSFLWGSNTEAFF.

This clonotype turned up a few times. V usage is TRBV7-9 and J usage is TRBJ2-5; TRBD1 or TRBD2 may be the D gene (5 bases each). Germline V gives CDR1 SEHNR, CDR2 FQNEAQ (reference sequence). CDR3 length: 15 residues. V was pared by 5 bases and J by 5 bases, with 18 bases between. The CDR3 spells CASSPKVRVAETQYF. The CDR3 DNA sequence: TGTGCCAGCAGCCCGAAGGTCAGGGTAGCGGAGACCCAGTACTTC.

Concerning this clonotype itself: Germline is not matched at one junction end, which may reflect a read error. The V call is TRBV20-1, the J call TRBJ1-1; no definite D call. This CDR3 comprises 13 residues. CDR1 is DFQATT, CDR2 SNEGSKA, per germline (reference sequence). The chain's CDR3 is CSAPARVGTEALF. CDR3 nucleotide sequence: TGCAGTGCCCCTGCTCGCGTGGGCACTGAAGCTCTCTTT.

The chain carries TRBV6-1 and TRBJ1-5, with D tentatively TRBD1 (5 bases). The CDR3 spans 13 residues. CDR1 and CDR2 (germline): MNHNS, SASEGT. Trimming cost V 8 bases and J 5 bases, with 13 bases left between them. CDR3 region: CASAKDSYQPQHF. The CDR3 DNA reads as TGTGCCAGCGCGAAAGACAGCTATCAGCCCCAGCATTTT.

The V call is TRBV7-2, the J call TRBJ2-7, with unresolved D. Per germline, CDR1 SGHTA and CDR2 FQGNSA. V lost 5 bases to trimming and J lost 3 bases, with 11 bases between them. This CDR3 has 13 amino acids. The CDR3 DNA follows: TGTGCCAGCAGCGAAGATCGGGTCTACGAGCAGTACTTC. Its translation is CASSEDRVYEQYF.

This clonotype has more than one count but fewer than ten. The CDR3 protein is CSVVWGLGTDTQYF. As DNA, the CDR3 is TGCAGCGTTGTGTGGGGGTTGGGGACAGATACGCAGTATTTT. The chain combines TRBV29-1 with TRBJ2-3; either TRBD1 or TRBD2 may supply D (5 bases each). V was shortened by 4 bases and J by 3 bases, with 14 bases between the two germline ends. From germline, CDR1 is SQVTM and CDR2 ANQGSEA. This CDR3 contains 14 residues.

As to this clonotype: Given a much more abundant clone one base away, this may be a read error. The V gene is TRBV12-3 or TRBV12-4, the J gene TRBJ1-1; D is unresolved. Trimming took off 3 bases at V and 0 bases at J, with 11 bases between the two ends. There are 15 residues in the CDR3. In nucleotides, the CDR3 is TGTGCCAGCAGTTTGTGGTCAGCCTTGAACACTGAAGCTTTCTTT. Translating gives CASSLWSALNTEAFF.

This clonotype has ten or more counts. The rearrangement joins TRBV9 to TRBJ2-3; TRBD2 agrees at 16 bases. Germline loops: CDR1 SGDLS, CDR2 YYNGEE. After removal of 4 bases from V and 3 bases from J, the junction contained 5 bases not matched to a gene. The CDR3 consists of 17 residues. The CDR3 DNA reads TGTGCCAGCAGCAGGGGACTAGCGGGAGGGTTGACAGATACGCAGTATTTT. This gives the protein CASSRGLAGGLTDTQYF.

The CDR3: CSARRSSYEQYF. The CDR3 nucleotides are TGCAGTGCCCGTCGGAGTTCCTACGAGCAGTACTTC. The V gene is TRBV20-1, the J gene TRBJ2-7; D gene uncertain. V lost 6 bases, J lost 1 base, and 10 bases lay in between. This CDR3 comprises 12 residues. CDR1 DFQATT and CDR2 SNEGSKA come from the germline V gene (reference sequence).

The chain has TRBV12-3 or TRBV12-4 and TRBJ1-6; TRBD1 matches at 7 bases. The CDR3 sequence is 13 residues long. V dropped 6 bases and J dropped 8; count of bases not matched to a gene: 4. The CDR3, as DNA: TGTGCCAGCAGACAGGGGTCCGATTCACCCCTCCACTTT. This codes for CASRQGSDSPLHF.

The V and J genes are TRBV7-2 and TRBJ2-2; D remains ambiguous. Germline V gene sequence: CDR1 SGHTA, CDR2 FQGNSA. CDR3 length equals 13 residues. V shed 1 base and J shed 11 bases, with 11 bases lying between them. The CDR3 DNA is TGTGCCAGCAGCTTAGGGATTCGATACGAGCTGTTTTTT. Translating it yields CASSLGIRYELFF.

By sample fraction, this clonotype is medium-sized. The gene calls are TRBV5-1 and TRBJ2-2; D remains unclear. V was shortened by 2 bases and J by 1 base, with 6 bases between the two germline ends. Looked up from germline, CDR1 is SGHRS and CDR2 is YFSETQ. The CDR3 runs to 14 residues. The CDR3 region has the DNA TGCGCCAGCAGCTTAGGTCAGAACACCGGGGAGCTGTTTTTT. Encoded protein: CASSLGQNTGELFF.

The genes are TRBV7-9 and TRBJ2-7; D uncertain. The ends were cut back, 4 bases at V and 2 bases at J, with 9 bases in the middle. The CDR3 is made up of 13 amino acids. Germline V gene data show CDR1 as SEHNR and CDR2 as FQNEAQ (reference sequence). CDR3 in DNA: TGTGCCAGCAGCTCCAAAGGGCCCTACGAGCAGTACTTC. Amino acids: CASSSKGPYEQYF.

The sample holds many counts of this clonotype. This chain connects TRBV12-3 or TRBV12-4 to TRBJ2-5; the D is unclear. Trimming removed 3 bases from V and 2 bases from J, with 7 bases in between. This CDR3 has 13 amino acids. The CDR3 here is CASSFNRQETQYF. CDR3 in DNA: TGTGCCAGCAGTTTCAACAGACAAGAGACCCAGTACTTC.

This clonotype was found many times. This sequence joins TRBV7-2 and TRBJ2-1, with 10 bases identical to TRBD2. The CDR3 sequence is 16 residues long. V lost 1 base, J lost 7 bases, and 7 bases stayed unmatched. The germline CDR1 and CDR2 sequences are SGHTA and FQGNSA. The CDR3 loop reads CASSLGWTSGWNEQFF. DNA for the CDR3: TGTGCCAGCAGCTTAGGGTGGACTAGCGGATGGAATGAGCAGTTCTTC.